The 14 T cell receptor beta chains presented below share a single source sample, sequenced in a study of shared clonotypes between healthy human individuals (dated by TCRdb to 2020 to 2022). Library construction relied on the immunoSEQ multiplex PCR assay. TCRdb took over this immuneACCESS table, retaining in-frame rearrangements with V and J assigned. Such tables are incomplete; in checked studies, under half of the missing clones stem from an unresolved V gene, and the remainder is unexplained. This sample holds fewer than 850,000 clones; 90% to 98% were observed only once. The ten largest clones add up to under 0.25% of the sample. CD8 naive samples were CD45RO-negative cells positively selected for CCR7, giving a CD45RA+CCR7+ population that excluded TemRA cells. Sample: naive CD8+ T cells sorted from blood. In the paper's terms, the cell subset or site label means: CD45RA+CCR7+. The receptors come from a man aged 25 to 45 in good health.

In this sample, this clone turned up once. V is TRBV4-1 and J is TRBJ2-7; D might be TRBD1 (5 bases). This CDR3 is built from 14 residues. Germline CDR1 MGHRA, CDR2 YSYEKL. Trimming took off 1 base at V and 4 bases at J, with 11 bases between the two ends. The CDR3 DNA follows: TGCGCCAGCAGCCAAGTTTTACAGGAGTACGAGCAGTACTTC. The encoded protein is CASSQVLQEYEQYF.

The genes are TRBV9 and TRBJ2-1; TRBD2 aligns across 8 bases. Trimming removed 2 bases from V and 7 bases from J; junction bases left unmatched: 11. The CDR3 loop spans 16 amino acids. Germline V CDR1 and CDR2: SGDLS, YYNGEE. The CDR3 region is CASSVGGSGSSNEQFF. CDR3 in DNA: TGTGCCAGCAGCGTGGGCGGGAGCGGGAGTAGTAATGAGCAGTTCTTC.

The V gene is TRBV4-1, the J gene TRBJ1-2, with D tentatively TRBD1 (5 bases). V was clipped by 4 bases and J by 6 bases, with 24 bases between them. Looked up from germline, CDR1 is MGHRA and CDR2 is YSYEKL. CDR3 length equals 17 residues. The CDR3 DNA reads as TGCGCCAGCAGCCCCCCCACCGGACCGAGAGGGGCGGATGGCTACACCTTC. This translates into CASSPPTGPRGADGYTF.

This clone showed up just once. This chain links TRBV27 with TRBJ2-1; 15 positions agree with TRBD2. The trim removed 2 bases at V and 6 bases at J, leaving 5 bases unmatched. The CDR3 totals 17 residues. The germline V gene has CDR1 MNHEY and CDR2 SMNVEV (reference sequence). The CDR3 DNA reads TGTGCCAGCAGTTTACGTCTGGGACTAGCGGGAGGCAATGAGCAGTTCTTC. This codes for CASSLRLGLAGGNEQFF.

The rearrangement joins TRBV30 to TRBJ2-5, with D possibly matching TRBD1 (6 bases). The CDR3 has 14 residues. Germline CDR1 is GTSNPN and CDR2 is SVGIG (reference sequence). V lost 4 bases to trimming and J lost 5 bases, with 17 bases between them. The chain's CDR3 is CAWKVGQPGETQYF. CDR3 nucleotides: TGTGCCTGGAAAGTGGGACAACCGGGGGAGACCCAGTACTTC.

The J gene is TRBJ2-7, the V gene TRBV5-6; D uncertain. V was shortened by 4 bases and J by 2 bases, with 13 bases between the two germline ends. The CDR3 sequence is 14 residues long. Germline lookup yields CDR1 SGHDT and CDR2 YYEEEE. CDR3 protein: CASSPEEATYEQYF. The CDR3, as DNA: TGTGCCAGCAGCCCGGAAGAGGCAACCTACGAGCAGTACTTC.

This sequence joins TRBV29-1 and TRBJ2-7, with TRBD2 identical over 7 bases. The CDR3 sequence is 14 residues long. From germline, CDR1 is SQVTM and CDR2 ANQGSEA. With 1 base clipped from V and 2 bases from J, the junction kept 5 bases outside the gene matches. The CDR3 loop is CSVEVPSGTYEQYF. The CDR3 DNA is TGCAGCGTTGAAGTTCCCAGCGGGACCTACGAGCAGTACTTC.

This chain uses TRBV14 with TRBJ1-1; D not resolved. Per germline, CDR1 SGHDN and CDR2 FVKESK. The CDR3 sequence is 15 residues long. Trimming pared 0 bases from V and 5 bases from J, leaving 13 bases between. The CDR3 protein is CASSQENLRSTEAFF. For the CDR3, the DNA is TGTGCCAGCAGCCAAGAAAATCTACGGTCTACTGAAGCTTTCTTT.

The chain's CDR3 is CSARALHLDTQYF. CDR3 DNA sequence: TGCAGCGCCCGCGCTCTACATTTGGATACGCAGTATTTT. The chain has TRBV29-1 and TRBJ2-3; no reliable D call. CDR1 SQVTM and CDR2 ANQGSEA come from the germline V gene. The CDR3 is made up of 13 amino acids. V lost 7 bases and J 6 bases, leaving 17 bases between the germline ends.

In this sample, this clone turned up once. The rearrangement joins TRBV28 to TRBJ2-1; no reliable D call. The CDR3 totals 19 residues. The germline V and J ends were trimmed by 1 base and 3 bases, with 22 bases remaining between them. Germline V lookup: CDR1 MDHEN, CDR2 SYDVKM. The CDR3 DNA reads as TGTGCCAGCAGTTTATCCGAAATCCCAAATATGGGAATCTACAATGAGCAGTTCTTC. Amino acid sequence: CASSLSEIPNMGIYNEQFF. The full variable domain, its missing parts supplied by reference TRBV28 and TRBJ2-1, is DVKVTQSSRYLVKRTGEKVFLECVQDMDHENMFWYRQDPGLGLRLIYFSYDVKMKEKGDIPEGYSVSREKKERFSLILESASTNQTSMYLCASSLSEIPNMGIYNEQFFGPGTRLTVL.

This chain links TRBV7-2 with TRBJ2-7, with 8 bases matching TRBD1. The CDR3 is 16 amino acids. The germline CDR1 and CDR2 sequences are SGHTA and FQGNSA. V lost 0 bases and J lost 1; bases outside the gene matches: 5. The CDR3 here is CASSLAPGQGSYEQYF. CDR3 bases: TGTGCCAGCAGCTTAGCGCCAGGACAGGGATCCTACGAGCAGTACTTC.

This CDR3 is CASSPGQGANIQYF. CDR3 coding DNA: TGCGCCAGCAGCCCGGGACAGGGGGCGAACATTCAGTACTTC. The gene calls are TRBV4-3 and TRBJ2-4, with 12 bases fitting TRBD1. V was pared by 4 bases and J by 7 bases, with 2 bases of the junction left unmatched. The CDR3 loop spans 14 amino acids. Germline V gene lookup returns CDR1 LGHNA and CDR2 YSLEER.

This chain uses TRBV7-9 with TRBJ2-1; 11 nucleotides align to TRBD2. Trimming at V came to 6 bases and at J to 9 bases, leaving 10 bases not matched to a gene. CDR1 is SEHNR, CDR2 FQNEAQ, per germline (reference sequence). The CDR3 is 15 residues long. This CDR3 reads CASRVTSGIFGEQFF. CDR3 sequence (DNA): TGTGCCAGCAGGGTGACTAGCGGGATTTTTGGTGAGCAGTTCTTC.

This sequence joins TRBV5-1 and TRBJ2-5; 10 bases map to TRBD1. J gave up 3 bases and V 0 bases, and 11 bases lay outside the gene matches. The CDR3 totals 18 residues. From germline, CDR1 is SGHRS and CDR2 YFSETQ. CDR3 residues: CASSLALGTGATKETQYF. DNA of the CDR3: TGCGCCAGCAGCTTGGCCTTAGGGACAGGGGCCACAAAAGAGACCCAGTACTTC.